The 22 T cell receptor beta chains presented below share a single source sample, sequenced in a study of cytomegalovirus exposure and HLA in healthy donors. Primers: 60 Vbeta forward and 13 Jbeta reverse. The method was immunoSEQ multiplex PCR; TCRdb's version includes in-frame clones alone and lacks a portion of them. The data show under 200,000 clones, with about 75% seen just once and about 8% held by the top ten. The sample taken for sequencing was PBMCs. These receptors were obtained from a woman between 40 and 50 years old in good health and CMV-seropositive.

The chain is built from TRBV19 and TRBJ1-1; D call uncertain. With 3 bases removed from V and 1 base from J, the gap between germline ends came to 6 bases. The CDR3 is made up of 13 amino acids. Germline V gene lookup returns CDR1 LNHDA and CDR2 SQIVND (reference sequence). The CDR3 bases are TGTGCCAGTAGTATCGAGGGGAACACTGAAGCTTTCTTT. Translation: CASSIEGNTEAFF.

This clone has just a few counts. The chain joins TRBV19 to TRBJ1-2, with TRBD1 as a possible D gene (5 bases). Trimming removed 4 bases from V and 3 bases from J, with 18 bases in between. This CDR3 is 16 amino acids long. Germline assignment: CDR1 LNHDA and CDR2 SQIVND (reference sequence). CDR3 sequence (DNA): TGTGCCAGTAGTACTACATCGGGACTGGGATACTATGGCTACACCTTC. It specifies CASSTTSGLGYYGYTF.

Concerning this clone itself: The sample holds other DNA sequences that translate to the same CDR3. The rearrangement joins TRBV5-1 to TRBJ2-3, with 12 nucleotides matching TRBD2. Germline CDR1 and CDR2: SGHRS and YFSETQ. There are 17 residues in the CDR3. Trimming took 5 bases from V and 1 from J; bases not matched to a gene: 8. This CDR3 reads CASRGLAGTGGTDTQYF. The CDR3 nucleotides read TGCGCCAGCAGGGGACTAGCGGGCACAGGGGGCACAGATACGCAGTATTTT.

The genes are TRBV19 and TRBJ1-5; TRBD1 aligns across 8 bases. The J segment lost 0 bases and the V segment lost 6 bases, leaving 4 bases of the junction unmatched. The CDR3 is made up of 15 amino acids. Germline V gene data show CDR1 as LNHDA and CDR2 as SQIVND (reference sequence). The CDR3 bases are TGTGCCAGTAGGACAGGGGCTTATAGCAATCAGCCCCAGCATTTT. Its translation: CASRTGAYSNQPQHF.

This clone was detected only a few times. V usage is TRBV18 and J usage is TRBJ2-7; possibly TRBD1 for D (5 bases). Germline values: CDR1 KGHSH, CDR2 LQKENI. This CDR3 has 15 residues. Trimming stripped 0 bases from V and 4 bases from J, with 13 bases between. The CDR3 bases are TGTGCCAGCTCACCACCGACTTCTGGGGCATACGAGCAGTACTTC. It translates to CASSPPTSGAYEQYF.

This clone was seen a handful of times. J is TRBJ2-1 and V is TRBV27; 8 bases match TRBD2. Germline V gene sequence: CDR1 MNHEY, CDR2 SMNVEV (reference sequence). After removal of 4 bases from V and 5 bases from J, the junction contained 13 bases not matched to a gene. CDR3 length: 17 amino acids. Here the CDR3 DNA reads TGTGCCAGCAGTTCCATCGGAAGAGCGGGAGCAGACAATGAGCAGTTCTTC. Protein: CASSSIGRAGADNEQFF.

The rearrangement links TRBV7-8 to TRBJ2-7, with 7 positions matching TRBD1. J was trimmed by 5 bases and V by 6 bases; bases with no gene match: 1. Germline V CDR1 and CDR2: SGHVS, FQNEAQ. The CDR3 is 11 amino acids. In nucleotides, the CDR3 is TGTGCCAGCAGGACAGGGAACGAGCAGTACTTC. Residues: CASRTGNEQYF.

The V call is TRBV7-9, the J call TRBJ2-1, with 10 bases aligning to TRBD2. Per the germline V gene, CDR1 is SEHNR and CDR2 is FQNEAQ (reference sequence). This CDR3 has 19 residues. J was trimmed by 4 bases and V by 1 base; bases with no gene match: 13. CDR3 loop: CASSLGKLSSGSQYNEQFF. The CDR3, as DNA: TGTGCCAGCAGCTTAGGGAAGTTATCTAGCGGGAGTCAATACAATGAGCAGTTCTTC.

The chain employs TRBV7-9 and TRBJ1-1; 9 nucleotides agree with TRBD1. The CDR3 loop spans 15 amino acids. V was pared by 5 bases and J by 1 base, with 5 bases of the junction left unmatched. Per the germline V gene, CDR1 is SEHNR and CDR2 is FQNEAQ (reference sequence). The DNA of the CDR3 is TGTGCCAGCAGCCCCGGGGGACAGGGGAACACTGAAGCTTTCTTT. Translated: CASSPGGQGNTEAFF.

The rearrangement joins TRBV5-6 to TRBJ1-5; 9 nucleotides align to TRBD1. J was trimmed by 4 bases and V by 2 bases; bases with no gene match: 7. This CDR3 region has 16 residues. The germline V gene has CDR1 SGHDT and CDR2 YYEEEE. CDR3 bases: TGTGCCAGCAGCTTACGTTTAGGACAGGGGAATCAGCCCCAGCATTTT. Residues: CASSLRLGQGNQPQHF.

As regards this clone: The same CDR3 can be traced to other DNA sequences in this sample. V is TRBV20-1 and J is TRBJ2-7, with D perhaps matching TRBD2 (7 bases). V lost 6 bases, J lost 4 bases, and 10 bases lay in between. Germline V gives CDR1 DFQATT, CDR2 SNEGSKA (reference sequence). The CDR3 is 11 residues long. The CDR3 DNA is TGCAGTGCAAGGGGGGGTTACGAGCAGTACTTC. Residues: CSARGGYEQYF.

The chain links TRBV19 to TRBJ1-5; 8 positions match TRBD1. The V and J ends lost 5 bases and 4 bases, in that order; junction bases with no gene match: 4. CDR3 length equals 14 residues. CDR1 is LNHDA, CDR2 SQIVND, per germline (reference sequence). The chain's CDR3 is CASSLDRDNQPQHF. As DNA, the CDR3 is TGTGCCAGTAGTTTGGACAGGGATAATCAGCCCCAGCATTTT.

The CDR3 bases are TGTGCCAGTAGTTTGGGAGGGAAGGCTGAAGCTTTCTTT. This gives the protein CASSLGGKAEAFF. The chain couples TRBV19 to TRBJ1-1; D remains unclear. Germline V gene lookup returns CDR1 LNHDA and CDR2 SQIVND (reference sequence). Trimming stripped 5 bases from V and 6 bases from J, with 13 bases between. CDR3 length equals 13 residues.

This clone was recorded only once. The CDR3 DNA reads as TGTGCCAGCAGGAAAGCGGGAGGGCCCACGATTACGCAGTATTTT. Protein product: CASRKAGGPTITQYF. The chain joins TRBV28 to TRBJ2-3; 10 bases are shared with TRBD2. Unmatched junction bases numbered 11, after V lost 6 bases and J lost 8 bases. Germline V gene sequence: CDR1 MDHEN, CDR2 SYDVKM. The CDR3 spans 15 residues.

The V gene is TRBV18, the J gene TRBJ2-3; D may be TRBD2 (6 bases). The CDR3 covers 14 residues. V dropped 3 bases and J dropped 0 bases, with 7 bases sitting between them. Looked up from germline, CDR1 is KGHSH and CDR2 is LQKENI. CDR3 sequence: CASSPAGSTDTQYF. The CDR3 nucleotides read TGTGCCAGCTCACCTGCGGGGAGCACAGATACGCAGTATTTT.

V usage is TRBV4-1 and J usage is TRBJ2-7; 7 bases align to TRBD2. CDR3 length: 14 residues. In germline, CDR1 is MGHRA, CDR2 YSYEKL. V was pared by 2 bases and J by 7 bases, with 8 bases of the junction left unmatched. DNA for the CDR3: TGCGCCAGCAGCCAAACGACTAGCTCCAGAGAGCAGTACTTC. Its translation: CASSQTTSSREQYF.

The DNA of the CDR3 is TGTGCCAGTAGTGAGCGGACCTCCTACAATGAGCAGTTCTTC. Translation: CASSERTSYNEQFF. V and J are TRBV19 and TRBJ2-1, with a weak D call TRBD2 (5 bases). V lost 5 bases to trimming and J lost 0 bases, with 8 bases between them. Germline V CDR1 and CDR2: LNHDA, SQIVND (reference sequence). The CDR3 is made up of 14 amino acids.

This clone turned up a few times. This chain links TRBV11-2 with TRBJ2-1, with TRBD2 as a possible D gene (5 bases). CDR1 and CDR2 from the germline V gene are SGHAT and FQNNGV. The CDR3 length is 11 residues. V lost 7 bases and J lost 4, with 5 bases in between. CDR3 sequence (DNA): TGTGCCAGCACGGGGTACAATGAGCAGTTCTTC. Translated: CASTGYNEQFF.

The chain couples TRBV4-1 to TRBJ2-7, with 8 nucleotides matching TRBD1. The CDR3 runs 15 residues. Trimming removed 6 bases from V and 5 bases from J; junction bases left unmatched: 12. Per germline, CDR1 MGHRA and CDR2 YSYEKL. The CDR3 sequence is CASSNYQGAVNEQYF. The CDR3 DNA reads TGCGCCAGCAGTAACTATCAGGGGGCGGTGAACGAGCAGTACTTC.

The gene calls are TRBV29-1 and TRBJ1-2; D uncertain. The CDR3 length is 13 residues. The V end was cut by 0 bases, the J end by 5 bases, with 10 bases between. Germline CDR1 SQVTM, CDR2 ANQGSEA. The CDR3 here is CSVEDRRRYGYTF. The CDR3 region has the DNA TGCAGCGTTGAAGATCGGCGGCGGTATGGCTACACCTTC.

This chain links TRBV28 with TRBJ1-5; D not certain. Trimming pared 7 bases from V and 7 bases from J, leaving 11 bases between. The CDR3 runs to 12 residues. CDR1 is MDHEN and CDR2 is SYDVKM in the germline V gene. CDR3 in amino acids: CASTLSRQPQHF. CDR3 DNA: TGTGCCAGCACCCTTTCGAGGCAGCCCCAGCATTTT.

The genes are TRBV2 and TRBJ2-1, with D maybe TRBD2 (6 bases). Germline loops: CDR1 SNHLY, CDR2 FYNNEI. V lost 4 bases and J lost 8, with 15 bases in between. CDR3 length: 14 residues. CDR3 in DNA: TGTGCCAGCAGTGTTCGTACCCGCGGGGATGAGCAGTTCTTC. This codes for CASSVRTRGDEQFF.